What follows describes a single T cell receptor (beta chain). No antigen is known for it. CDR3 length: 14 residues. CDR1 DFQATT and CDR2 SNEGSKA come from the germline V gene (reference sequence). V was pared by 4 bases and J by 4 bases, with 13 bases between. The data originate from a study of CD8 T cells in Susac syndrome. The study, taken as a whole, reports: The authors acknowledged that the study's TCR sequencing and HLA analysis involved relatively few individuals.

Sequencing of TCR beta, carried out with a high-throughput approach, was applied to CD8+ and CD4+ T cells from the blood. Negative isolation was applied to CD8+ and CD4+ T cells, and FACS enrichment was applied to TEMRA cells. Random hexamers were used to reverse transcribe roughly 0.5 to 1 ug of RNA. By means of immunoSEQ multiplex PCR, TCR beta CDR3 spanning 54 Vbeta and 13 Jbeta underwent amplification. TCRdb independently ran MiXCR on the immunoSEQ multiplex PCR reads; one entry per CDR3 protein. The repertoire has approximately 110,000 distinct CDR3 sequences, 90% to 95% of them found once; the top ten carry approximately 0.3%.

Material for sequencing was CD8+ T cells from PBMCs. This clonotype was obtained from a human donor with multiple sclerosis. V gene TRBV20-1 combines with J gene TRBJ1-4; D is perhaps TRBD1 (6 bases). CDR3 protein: CSAKNRDSNEKLFF. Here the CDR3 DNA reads TGCAGTGCTAAAAACAGGGATAGTAATGAAAAACTGTTTTTT.